This T cell receptor beta chain is drawn from a study of cytomegalovirus exposure and HLA in healthy donors. Study results and caveats: Fewer N-insertions (relative to the approximately 670-donor mean) were reportedly seen in an Asian-associated ancestry cluster in a later analysis. A missense DCLRE1C variant was associated with V- and J-gene trimming of TCR beta chains in a later analysis, and an independent cohort replicated the association.

PCR involved 60 Vbeta and 13 Jbeta primers. Profiling relied on immunoSEQ multiplex PCR, and the TCRdb table lists in-frame clones only, not all of them. There are fewer than 100,000 clones in the sample; about 8% occur only once, and roughly 2% lies in the top ten. This clone was observed a handful of times. Its antigen is undetermined. The germline V and J ends were trimmed by 2 bases and 4 bases, with 13 bases remaining between them. Per the germline V gene, CDR1 is SGDLS and CDR2 is YYNGEE. CDR3 size: 15 residues. The sequence came from a man aged 50 to 60 in good health and CMV-seronegative. The genes are TRBV9 and TRBJ2-1; the D gene is possibly TRBD2 (5 bases). The sample consisted of PBMCs. The CDR3 DNA follows: TGTGCCAGCAGCGTCGGGAATAAAGCATACAATGAGCAGTTCTTC. As protein: CASSVGNKAYNEQFF.